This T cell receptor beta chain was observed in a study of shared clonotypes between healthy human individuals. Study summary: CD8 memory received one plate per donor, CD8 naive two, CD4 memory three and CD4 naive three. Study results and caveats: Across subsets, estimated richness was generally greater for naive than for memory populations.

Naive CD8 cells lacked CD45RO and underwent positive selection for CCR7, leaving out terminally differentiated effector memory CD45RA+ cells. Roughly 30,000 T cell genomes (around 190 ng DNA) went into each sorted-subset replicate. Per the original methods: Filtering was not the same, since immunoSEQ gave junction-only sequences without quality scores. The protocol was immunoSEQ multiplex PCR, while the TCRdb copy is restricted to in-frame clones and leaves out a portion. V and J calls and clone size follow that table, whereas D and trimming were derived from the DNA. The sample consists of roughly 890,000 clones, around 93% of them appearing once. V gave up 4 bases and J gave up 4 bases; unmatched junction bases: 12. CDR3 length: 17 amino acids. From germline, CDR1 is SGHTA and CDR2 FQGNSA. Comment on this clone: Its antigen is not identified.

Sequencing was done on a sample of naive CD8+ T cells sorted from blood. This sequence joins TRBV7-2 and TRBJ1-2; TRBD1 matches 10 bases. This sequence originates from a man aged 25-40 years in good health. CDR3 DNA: TGTGCCAGCAGCTCGAGACCGGGACAGGGGAGATTCTATGGCTACACCTTC. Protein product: CASSSRPGQGRFYGYTF.